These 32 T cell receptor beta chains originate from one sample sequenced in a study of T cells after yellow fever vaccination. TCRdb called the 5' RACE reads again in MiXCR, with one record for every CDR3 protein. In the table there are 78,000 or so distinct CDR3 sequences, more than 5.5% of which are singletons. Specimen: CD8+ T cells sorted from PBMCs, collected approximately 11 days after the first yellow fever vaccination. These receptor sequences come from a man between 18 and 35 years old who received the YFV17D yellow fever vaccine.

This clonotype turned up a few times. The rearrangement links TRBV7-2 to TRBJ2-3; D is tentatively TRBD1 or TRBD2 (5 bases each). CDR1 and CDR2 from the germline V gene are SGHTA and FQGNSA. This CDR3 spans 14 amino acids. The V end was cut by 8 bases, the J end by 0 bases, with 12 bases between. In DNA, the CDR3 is TGTGCCAGCGGGGGAGTATTTAGCACAGATACGCAGTATTTT. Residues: CASGGVFSTDTQYF.

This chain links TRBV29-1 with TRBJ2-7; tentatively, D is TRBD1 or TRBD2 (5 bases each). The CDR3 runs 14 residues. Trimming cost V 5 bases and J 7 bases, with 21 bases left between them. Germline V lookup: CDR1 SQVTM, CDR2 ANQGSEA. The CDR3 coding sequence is TGCAGCGTTTCCAGGAACAGCCCTGGGGGTGAGCAGTACTTC. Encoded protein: CSVSRNSPGGEQYF.

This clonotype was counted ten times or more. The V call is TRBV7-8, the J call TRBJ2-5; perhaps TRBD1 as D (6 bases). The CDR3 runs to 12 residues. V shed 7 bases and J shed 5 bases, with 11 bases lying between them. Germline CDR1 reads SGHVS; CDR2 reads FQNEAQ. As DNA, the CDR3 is TGTGCCAGCACCCCAGGGGTTGAGACCCAGTACTTC. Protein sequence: CASTPGVETQYF.

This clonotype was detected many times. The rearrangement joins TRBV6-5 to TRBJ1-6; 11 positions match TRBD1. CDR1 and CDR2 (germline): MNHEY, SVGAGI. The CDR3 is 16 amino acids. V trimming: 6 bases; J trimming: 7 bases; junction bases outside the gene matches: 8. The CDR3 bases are TGTGCCAGCAGCATACTGGGGACAGGGGGAAATTCACCCCTCCACTTT. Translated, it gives CASSILGTGGNSPLHF.

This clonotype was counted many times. CDR3 nucleotide sequence: TGTGCCAGCAGCTTAACTCGACTAGCTGGCGGGGAGCTGTTTTTT. Its translation is CASSLTRLAGGELFF. This chain joins TRBV7-6 and TRBJ2-2, with 7 bases fitting TRBD2. J gave up 7 bases and V 2 bases, and 7 bases lay outside the gene matches. The germline gives CDR1 SGHVS, CDR2 FNYEAQ. The CDR3 length is 15 residues.

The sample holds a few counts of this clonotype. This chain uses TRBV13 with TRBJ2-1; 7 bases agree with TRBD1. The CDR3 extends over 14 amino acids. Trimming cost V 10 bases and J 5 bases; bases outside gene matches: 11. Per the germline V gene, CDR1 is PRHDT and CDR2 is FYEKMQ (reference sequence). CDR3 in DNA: TGTGCCATGAGCCCCCGGGGACAGCACAATGAGCAGTTCTTC. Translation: CAMSPRGQHNEQFF.

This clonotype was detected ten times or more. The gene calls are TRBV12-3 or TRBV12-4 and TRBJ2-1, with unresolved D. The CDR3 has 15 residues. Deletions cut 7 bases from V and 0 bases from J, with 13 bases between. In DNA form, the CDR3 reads TGTGCCAGCACCGCCGACAAGAGCTCCTACAATGAGCAGTTCTTC. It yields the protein CASTADKSSYNEQFF.

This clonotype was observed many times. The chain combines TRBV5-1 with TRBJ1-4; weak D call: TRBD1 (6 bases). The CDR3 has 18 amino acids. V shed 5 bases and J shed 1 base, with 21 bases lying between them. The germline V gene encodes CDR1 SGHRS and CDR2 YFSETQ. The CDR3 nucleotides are TGCGCCAGCAGTGCAGGGGAACTACTTGTCGGAACTAATGAAAAACTGTTTTTT. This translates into CASSAGELLVGTNEKLFF.

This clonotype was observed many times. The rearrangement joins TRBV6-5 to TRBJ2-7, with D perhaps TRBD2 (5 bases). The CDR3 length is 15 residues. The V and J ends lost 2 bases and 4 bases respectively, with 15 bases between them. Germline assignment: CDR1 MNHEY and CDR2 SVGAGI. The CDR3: CASSYPPGLPYEQYV. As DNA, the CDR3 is TGTGCCAGCAGTTACCCCCCCGGACTTCCGTACGAGCAGTACGTC.

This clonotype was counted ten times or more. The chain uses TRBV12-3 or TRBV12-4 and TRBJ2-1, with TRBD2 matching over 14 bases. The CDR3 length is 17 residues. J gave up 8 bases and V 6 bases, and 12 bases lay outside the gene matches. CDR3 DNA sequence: TGTGCCAGCAGCCGAACCGGGACTAGCGGGGGTTGGGATGAGCAGTTCTTC. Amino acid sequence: CASSRTGTSGGWDEQFF.

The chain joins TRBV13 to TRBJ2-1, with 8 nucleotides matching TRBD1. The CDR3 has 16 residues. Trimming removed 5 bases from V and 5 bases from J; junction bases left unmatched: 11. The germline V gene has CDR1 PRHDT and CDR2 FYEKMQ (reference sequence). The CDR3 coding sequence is TGTGCCAGCAGCACCCGAACAGGGGGGTCCCACAATGAGCAGTTCTTC. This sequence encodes CASSTRTGGSHNEQFF.

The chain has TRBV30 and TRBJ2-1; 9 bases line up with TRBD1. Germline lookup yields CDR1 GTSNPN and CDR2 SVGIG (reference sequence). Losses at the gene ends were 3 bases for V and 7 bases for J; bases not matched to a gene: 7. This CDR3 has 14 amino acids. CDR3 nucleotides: TGTGCCTGGAGAGCCGGGACAGGGTGGAATGAGCAGTTCTTC. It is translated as CAWRAGTGWNEQFF.

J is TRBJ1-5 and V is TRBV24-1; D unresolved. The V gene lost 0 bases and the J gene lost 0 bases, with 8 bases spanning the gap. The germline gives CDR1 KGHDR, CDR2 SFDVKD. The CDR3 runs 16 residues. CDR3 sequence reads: CATSDLPRSSNQPQHF. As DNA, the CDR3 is TGTGCCACCAGTGATTTGCCACGGAGTAGCAATCAGCCCCAGCATTTT.

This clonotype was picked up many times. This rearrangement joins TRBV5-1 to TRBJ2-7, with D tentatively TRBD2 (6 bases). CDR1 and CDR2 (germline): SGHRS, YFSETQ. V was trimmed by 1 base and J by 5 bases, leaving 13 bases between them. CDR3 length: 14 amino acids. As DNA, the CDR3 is TGCGCCAGCAGCTTGCTCGGGGGTTCTGACGAGCAGTACGTC. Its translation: CASSLLGGSDEQYV.

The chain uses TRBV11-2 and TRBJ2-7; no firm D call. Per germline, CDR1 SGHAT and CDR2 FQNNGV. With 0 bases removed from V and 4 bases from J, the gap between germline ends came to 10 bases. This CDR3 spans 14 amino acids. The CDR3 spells CASSLERIDYEQYV. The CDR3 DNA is TGTGCCAGCAGCTTAGAGCGGATAGATTACGAGCAGTACGTC.

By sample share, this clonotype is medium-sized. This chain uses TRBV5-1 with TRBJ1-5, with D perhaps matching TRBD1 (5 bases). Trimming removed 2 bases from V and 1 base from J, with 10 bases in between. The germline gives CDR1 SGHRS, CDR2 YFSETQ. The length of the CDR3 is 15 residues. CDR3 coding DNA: TGCGCCAGCAGCTTTACAGGCTCGAGCAATCAGCCCCAGCATTTT. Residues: CASSFTGSSNQPQHF. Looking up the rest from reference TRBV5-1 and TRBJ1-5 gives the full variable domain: KAGVTQTPRYLIKTRGQQVTLSCSPISGHRSVSWYQQTPGQGLQFLFEYFSETQRNKGNFPGRFSGRQFSNSRSEMNVSTLELGDSALYLCASSFTGSSNQPQHFGDGTRLSIL.

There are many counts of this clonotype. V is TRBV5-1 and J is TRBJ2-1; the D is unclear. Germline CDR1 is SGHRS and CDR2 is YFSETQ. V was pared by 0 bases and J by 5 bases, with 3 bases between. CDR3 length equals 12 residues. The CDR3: CASSLDDNEQFF. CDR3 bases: TGCGCCAGCAGCTTGGACGACAATGAGCAGTTCTTC.

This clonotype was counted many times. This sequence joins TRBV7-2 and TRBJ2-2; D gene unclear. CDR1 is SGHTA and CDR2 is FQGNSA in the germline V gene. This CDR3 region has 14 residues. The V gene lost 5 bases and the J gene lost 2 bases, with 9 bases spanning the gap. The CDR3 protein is CASSPSKNTGELFF. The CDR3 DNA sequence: TGTGCCAGCAGCCCCTCGAAAAACACCGGGGAGCTGTTTTTT.

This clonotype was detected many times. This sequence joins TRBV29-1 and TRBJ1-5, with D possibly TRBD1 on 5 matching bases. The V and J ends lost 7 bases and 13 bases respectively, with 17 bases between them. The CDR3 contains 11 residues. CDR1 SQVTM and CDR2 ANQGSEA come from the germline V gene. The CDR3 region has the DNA TGCAGCGCTGTATTCCTGGGGACGCAGCATTTT. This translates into CSAVFLGTQHF.

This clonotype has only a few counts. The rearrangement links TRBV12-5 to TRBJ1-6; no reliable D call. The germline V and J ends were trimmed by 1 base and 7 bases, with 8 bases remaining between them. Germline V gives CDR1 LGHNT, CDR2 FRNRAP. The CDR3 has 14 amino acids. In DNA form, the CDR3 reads TGTGCTAGTGGTTTGGGGGGTAGGAATTCACCCCTCCACTTT. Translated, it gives CASGLGGRNSPLHF.

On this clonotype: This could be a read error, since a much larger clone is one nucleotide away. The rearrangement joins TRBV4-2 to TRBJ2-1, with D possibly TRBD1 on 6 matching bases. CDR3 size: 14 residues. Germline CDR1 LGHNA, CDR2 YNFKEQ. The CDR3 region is CASNQEGGAGEQFF. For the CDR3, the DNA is TGTGCCAGCAACCAAGAAGGGGGAGCCGGTGAGCAGTTCTTC.

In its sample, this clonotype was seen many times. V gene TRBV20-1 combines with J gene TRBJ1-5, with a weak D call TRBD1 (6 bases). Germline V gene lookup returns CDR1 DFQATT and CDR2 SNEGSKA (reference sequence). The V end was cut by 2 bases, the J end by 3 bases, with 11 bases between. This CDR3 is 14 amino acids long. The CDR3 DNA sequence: TGCAGTGCTAGATTCGACAGGTACAATCAGCCCCAGCATTTT. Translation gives CSARFDRYNQPQHF.

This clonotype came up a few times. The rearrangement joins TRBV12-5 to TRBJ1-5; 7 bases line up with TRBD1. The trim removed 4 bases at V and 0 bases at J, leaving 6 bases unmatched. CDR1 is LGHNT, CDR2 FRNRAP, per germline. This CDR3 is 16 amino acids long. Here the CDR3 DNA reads TGTGCTAGTGGTTCCCGGGACAGAGATAGCAATCAGCCCCAGCATTTT. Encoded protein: CASGSRDRDSNQPQHF.

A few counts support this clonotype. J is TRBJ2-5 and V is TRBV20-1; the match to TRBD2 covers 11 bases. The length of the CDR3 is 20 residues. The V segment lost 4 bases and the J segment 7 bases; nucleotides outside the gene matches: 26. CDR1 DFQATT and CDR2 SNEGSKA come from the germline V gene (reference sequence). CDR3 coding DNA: TGCAGTGCTAATGGGGGTGGATTGTGGTCTAGCGGGGGGACGTTGGGGACCCAGTACTTC. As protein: CSANGGGLWSSGGTLGTQYF.

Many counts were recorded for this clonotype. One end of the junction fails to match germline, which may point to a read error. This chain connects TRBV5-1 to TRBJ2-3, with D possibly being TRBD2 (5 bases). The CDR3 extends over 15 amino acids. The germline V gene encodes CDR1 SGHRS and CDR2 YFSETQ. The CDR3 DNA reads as TGCGCCATCAGCCCGACCGGGAATGCGGTCAGCCCGCAGTATTTT. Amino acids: CAISPTGNAVSPQYF.

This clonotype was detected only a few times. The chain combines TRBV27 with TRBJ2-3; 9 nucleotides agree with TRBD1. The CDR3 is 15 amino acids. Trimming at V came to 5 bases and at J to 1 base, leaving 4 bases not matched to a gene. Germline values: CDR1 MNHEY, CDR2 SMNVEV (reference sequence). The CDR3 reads CASSGRDRGTDTQYF. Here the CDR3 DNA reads TGTGCCAGCAGTGGCCGGGACAGGGGCACAGATACGCAGTATTTT.

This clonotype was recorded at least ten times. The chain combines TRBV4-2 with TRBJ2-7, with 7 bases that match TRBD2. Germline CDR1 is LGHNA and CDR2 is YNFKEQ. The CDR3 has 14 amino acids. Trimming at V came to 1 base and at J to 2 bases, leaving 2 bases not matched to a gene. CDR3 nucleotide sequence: TGTGCCAGCAGCCAAGGGGGGGGACCCTACGAGCAGTACGTC. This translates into CASSQGGGPYEQYV.

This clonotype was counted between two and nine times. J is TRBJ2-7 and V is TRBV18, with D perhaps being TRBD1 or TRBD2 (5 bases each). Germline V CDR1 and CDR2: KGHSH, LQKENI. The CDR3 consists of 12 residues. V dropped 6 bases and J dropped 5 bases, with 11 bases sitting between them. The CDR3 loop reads CASSDRGDEQYV. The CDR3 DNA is TGTGCCAGCTCCGATCGAGGGGACGAGCAGTACGTC.

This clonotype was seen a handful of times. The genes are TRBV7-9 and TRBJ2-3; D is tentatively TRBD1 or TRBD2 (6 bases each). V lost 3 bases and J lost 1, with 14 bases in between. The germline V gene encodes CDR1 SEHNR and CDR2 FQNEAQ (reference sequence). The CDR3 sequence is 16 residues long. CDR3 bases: TGTGCCAGCAGCTTCAACCCTAGGGGGGGCACAGATACGCAGTATTTT. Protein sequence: CASSFNPRGGTDTQYF.

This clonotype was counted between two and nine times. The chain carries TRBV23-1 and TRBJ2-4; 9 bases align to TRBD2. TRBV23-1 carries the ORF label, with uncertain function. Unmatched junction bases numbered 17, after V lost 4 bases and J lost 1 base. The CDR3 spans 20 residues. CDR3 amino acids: CASSLCSTGGGALAKNIQYF. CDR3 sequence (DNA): TGCGCCAGCAGTCTCTGCTCTACTGGCGGGGGGGCTCTTGCCAAAAACATTCAGTACTTC.

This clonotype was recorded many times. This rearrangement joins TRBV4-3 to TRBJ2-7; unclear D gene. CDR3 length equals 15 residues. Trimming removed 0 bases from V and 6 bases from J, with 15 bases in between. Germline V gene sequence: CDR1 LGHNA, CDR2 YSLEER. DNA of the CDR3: TGCGCCAGCAGCCAAGATTCGGCTTCTTCTCTCGAGCAGTACTTC. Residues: CASSQDSASSLEQYF.

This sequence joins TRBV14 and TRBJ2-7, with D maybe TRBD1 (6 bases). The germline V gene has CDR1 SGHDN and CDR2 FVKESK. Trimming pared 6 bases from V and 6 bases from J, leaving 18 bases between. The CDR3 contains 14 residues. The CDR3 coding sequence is TGTGCCAGCAGTCCCCGGGACACCGCAGGCGAGCAGTACTTC. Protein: CASSPRDTAGEQYF.